This T cell receptor (beta chain) was identified in a study of identical twins. Looked up from germline, CDR1 is MDHEN and CDR2 is SYDVKM. V was pared by 6 bases and J by 1 base, with 7 bases of the junction left unmatched. There are 15 residues in the CDR3. One entry per CDR3 protein, called by TCRdb with MiXCR from the 5' RACE reads. This sample yields 1,800,000 or so distinct CDR3 sequences, of which 32% are seen a single time; about 0.3% belongs to the top ten. General observations from the study: Analyses of zero insertions could be partly confounded by invariant MAIT and iNKT cells. Twin pairs' shared out-of-frame alpha sequences were enriched in low generation probability.

This clonotype came up a few times. Its matching antigen is unknown. This TCR was sampled from a newborn girl in good health. The sample comprised cord blood. V and J are TRBV28 and TRBJ2-3, with 7 bases that match TRBD2. CDR3 nucleotide sequence: TGTGCCAGCAGGGGCGGGAGTAGGGGCACAGATACGCAGTATTTT. It codes for CASRGGSRGTDTQYF.